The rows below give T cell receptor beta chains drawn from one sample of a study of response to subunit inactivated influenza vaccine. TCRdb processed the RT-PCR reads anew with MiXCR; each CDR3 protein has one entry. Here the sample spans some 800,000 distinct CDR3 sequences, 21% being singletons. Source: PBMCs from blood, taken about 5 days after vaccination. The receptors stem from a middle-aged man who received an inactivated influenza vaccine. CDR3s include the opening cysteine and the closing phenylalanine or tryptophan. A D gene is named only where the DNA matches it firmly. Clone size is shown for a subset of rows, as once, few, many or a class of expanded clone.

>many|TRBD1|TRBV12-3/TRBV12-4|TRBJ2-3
TGTGCCAGCAGTTCACGACAGGGGACGCAGTATTTT
CASSSRQGTQYF
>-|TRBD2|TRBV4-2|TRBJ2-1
TGTGCCAGCAGCCCCGCTCTAGCGGGAATCGACAATGAGCAGTTCTTC
CASSPALAGIDNEQFF
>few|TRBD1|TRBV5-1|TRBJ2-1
TGCGCCAGCAGCTTTTTCCCGACAGGGGCCCTTAACAATGAGCAGTTCTTC
CASSFFPTGALNNEQFF
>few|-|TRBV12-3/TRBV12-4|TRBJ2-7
TGTGCCTCCGGGCTAGGGGGGGGGCCTAACGAGCAGTACTTC
CASGLGGGPNEQYF
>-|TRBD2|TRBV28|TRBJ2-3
TGTGCCAGCAGTAGGGGACTTAGCGGGGTCACAGATACGCAGTATTTT
CASSRGLSGVTDTQYF
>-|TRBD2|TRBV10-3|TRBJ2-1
TGTGCCACCGTACTAGCGATCTCCTACAATGAGCAGTTCTTC
CATVLAISYNEQFF
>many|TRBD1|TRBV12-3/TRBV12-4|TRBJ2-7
TGTGCCAGCAGTTCCTTTAGGGGACAGGGGAGTGTCTTC
CASSSFRGQGSVF
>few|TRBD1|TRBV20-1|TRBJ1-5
TGCAGTGCTTGGACAGGGGATCAGCCCCAGCATTTT
CSAWTGDQPQHF
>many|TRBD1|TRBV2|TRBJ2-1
TGTGCCAGCAGTCCGGGACAGGGATTTTACAATGAGCAGTTCTTC
CASSPGQGFYNEQFF
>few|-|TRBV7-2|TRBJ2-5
TGTGCCAGCAGCCCCGGGAAGACCCAGTACTTC
CASSPGKTQYF
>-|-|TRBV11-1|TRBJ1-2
TGTGCCAGCAGCATTGGGACTGGATACTATTATGGCTACACCTTC
CASSIGTGYYYGYTF
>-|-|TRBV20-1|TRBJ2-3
TGCAGTGCCTCCGAGGGGTCTGGGGGTACGCAGTATTTT
CSASEGSGGTQYF
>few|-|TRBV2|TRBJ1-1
TGTGCCAGCAGTTCAGGACAGCCAGCTTTCTTT
CASSSGQPAFF
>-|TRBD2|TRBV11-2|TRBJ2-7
TGTGCCAGCAGCTTAGTAGGCGGGGGGGCCGGTGGCTCCTACGAGCAGTACTTC
CASSLVGGGAGGSYEQYF
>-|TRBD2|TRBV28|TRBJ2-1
TGTGCCAGCACCTCCCTCCCGGGACTAGCGAACAATGAGCAGTTCTTC
CASTSLPGLANNEQFF
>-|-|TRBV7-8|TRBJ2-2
TGTGCCAGCAGCTTAGCGCCTTTCAGCGGGGAGCTGTTTTTT
CASSLAPFSGELFF
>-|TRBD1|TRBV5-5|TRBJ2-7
TGTGCCAGCAGCTTGGCCGGCGACAGGGGAAACTCCTACGAGCAGTACTTC
CASSLAGDRGNSYEQYF
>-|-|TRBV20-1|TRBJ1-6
TGCAGTGCTAGGAGCAGGGCCCCGTATAATTCACCCCTCCACTTT
CSARSRAPYNSPLHF
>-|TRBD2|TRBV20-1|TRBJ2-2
TGCAGTGCTAGAGGCTCTAGCGGGAGGGCAACCGGGGAGCTGTTTTTT
CSARGSSGRATGELFF
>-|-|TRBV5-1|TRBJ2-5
TGCGCCAGCAGCGCACAGGGACCCGGAGAGACCCAGTACTTC
CASSAQGPGETQYF
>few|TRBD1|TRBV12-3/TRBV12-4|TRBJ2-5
TGTGCCAGCAGAACGACAGGGGAAGGGGAGACCCAGTACTTC
CASRTTGEGETQYF
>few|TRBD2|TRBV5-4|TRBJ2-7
TGTGCCAGCAGCGCTTCGGGACTAGCCTGGTACGAGCAGTACTTC
CASSASGLAWYEQYF
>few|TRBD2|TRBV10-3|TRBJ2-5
TGTGCCATCAGTGAGTCGCTAGCGGGGGCCCCAGGAGCCCAGTACTTC
CAISESLAGAPGAQYF
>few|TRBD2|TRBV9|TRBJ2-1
TGTGCCAGCAGCGTAGCTAAAAGCGGGAACTCCTACAATGAGCAGTTCTTC
CASSVAKSGNSYNEQFF
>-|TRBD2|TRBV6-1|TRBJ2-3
TGTACACACCGGGCTAGCGGCCAAAACACAGATACGCAGTATTTT
CTHRASGQNTDTQYF
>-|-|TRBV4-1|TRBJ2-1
TGCGCCAGCAGCCAGGGATTGGACAGCTCCTACAATGAGCAGTTCTTC
CASSQGLDSSYNEQFF
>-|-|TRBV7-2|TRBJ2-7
TGTGCCAGCAGCTTTGGGACGCACTACGAGCAGTACTTC
CASSFGTHYEQYF
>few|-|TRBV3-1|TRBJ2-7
TGTGCCAGCAGCCGCAGGTCAAACGAGCAGTACTTC
CASSRRSNEQYF
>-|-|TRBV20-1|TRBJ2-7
TGCAGTAGCTACGAGCAGTACTTC
CSSYEQYF
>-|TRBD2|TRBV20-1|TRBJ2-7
TGCAGTGCTACCACACCTAGCGGGAGGCCCTACGAGCAGTACTTC
CSATTPSGRPYEQYF
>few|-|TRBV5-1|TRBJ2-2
TGCGCCAGCAGCTTGATAACTACTAACACCGGGGAGCTGTTTTTT
CASSLITTNTGELFF
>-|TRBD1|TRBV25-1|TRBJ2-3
TGTGCCAGCAGTGAGGGGGACAGCTTCACAGATACGCAGTATTTT
CASSEGDSFTDTQYF
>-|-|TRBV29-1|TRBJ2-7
TGCAGCGTCCGTCCAAGCTCCTACGAGCAGTACTTC
CSVRPSSYEQYF
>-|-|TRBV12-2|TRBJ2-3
TGTGCAAGTCGCCCCCCATGGGTGCGGGGGAGCACAGATACGCAGTATTTT
CASRPPWVRGSTDTQYF
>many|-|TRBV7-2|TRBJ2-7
TGTGCCAGCAGCTTAACTCTCGGCTACGAGCAGTACTTC
CASSLTLGYEQYF
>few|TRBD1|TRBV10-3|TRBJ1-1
TGTGCCATCAGCGAGGGACAGGGTGGAGGTGAAGCTTTCTTT
CAISEGQGGGEAFF
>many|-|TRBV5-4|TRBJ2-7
TGTGCCAGCAGCTTGGATTTAACCTACGAGCAGTACTTC
CASSLDLTYEQYF
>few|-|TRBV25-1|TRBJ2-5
TGTGCCAGCAGTGACGCTCCAATCGGGACCCAGTACTTC
CASSDAPIGTQYF
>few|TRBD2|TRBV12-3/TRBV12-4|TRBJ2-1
TGTGCCAGCAGTCCTCCTGGACTAGCGGGGGGCCGGGATGAGCAGTTCTTC
CASSPPGLAGGRDEQFF
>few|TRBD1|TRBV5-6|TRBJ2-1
TGTGCCAGCAGCTTGTTCGGACAGGGGAGCAATGAGCAGTTCTTC
CASSLFGQGSNEQFF
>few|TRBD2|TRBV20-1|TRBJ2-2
TGCAGTGCCCGGACTAGCGGGAGGCTCAACACCGGGGAGCTGTTTTTT
CSARTSGRLNTGELFF
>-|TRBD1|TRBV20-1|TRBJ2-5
TGCAGTGCTAGCCCCCCATTCGGGACAGGTTTCCAAGAGACCCAGTACTTC
CSASPPFGTGFQETQYF
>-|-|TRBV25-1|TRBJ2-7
TGTGCCAGCAGTGGTACCGCCTACTACGAGCAGTACTTC
CASSGTAYYEQYF
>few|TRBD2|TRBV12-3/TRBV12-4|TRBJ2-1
TGTGCCAGCAGTTCCCGGACTAGCGGGATTTACAATGAGCAGTTCTTC
CASSSRTSGIYNEQFF
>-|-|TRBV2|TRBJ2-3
TGTGCCAGCAGTGAATGGGGGACGATCACAGATACGCAGTATTTT
CASSEWGTITDTQYF
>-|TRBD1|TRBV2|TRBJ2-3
TGTGCCAGCAGTGTGGGAGACAGGGAAACAGATACGCAGTATTTT
CASSVGDRETDTQYF
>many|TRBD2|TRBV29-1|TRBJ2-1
TGCAGCGTTGGTCAGTCTAGCGGCTACAATGAGCAGTTCTTC
CSVGQSSGYNEQFF
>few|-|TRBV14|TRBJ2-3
TGTGCCAGCAGCCAAGTCGGGGGCTTGACAGATACGCAGTATTTT
CASSQVGGLTDTQYF
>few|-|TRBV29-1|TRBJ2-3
TGCAGCGTTGAAGATCCTAGGGGGGGCATCGATACGCAGTATTTT
CSVEDPRGGIDTQYF
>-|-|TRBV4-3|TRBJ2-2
TGCGCCGGCAGCCAAGATTGGACCACCGGGGAGCTGTTTTTT
CAGSQDWTTGELFF
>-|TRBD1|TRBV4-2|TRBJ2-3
TGTGCCAGCAGCCCATATCAGGGGGTCGACACAGATACGCAGTATTTT
CASSPYQGVDTDTQYF